This TCR beta chain originates from a study of technical replicates of blood from several donors. Using immunoSEQ multiplex PCR, the repertoire was profiled, and TCRdb retains in-frame clones only, with some absent. The sample lists 60,000 to 90,000 clones, roughly 92% seen once, with 0.36% in the top ten. Germline CDR1 reads MDHEN; CDR2 reads SYDVKM. V was clipped by 3 bases and J by 2 bases; unmatched bases: 3. This CDR3 has 15 residues. The V call is TRBV28, the J call TRBJ2-7; 11 bases are a match to TRBD1. This TCR was recovered from a human donor in good health. Sequences were obtained from T cells isolated from PBMCs. The CDR3 here is CASSFLDRGPYEQYF. The CDR3 coding sequence is TGTGCCAGCAGTTTCTTGGACAGGGGGCCCTACGAGCAGTACTTC.